This TCR beta chain was sequenced for a study of OX40 agonist ivuxolimab in advanced cancers. Some background on the complete study: Ivuxolimab, which targeted the costimulatory receptor OX40 (CD134), was an agonistic, fully human IgG2 monoclonal antibody. A male proportion of 82.7% and a mean age of 60 years, ranging from roughly 23 to 80, were recorded for the dose-escalation cohort. The paper covers the monotherapy dose-escalation part of the phase I ivuxolimab trial, which included N ≈ 50 patients. Partial responses occurred in three dose-escalation patients: two with cutaneous melanoma and one with hepatocellular carcinoma. Peripheral TCRbeta sequencing aimed to test whether ivuxolimab altered TCR sequence diversity and caused clonal T-cell expansion. Of the 50 to 55 patients in dose escalation, about 20 had hepatocellular carcinoma, about 15 had melanoma, 9 had renal cell carcinoma and 9 had head and neck cancer. Intravenous ivuxolimab was administered to patients every 2 weeks at six dose levels: 0.01, 0.1, 0.3, 1.5, 3 and 10 mg/kg. Patients were allowed to have had prior anti-PD-1, anti-PD-L1 or anti-CTLA-4 therapy, and around two fifths of the dose-escalation patients had been treated with checkpoint inhibitors. General conclusions and limits of the study: Low levels of normalized T-cell clonal expansion were also seen in some patients who did not respond. Which antigens the clonally expanded peripheral T cells were specific for was not determined. At doses of 0.1 to 3.0 mg/kg, clonal expansion of both CD4+ and CD8+ blood T cells was observed from baseline to week 6. On average, CD8+ T cells showed more expanded clones than CD4+ T cells after ivuxolimab. Partial responders in the 0.1-3.0 mg/kg groups had among the lowest normalized peripheral clonal expansion, especially among CD8+ T cells.

V is clipped by 7 bases and J by 1 base, and the sequence between their germline boundaries is 15 bases long. Counted from cysteine to phenylalanine, this CDR3 has 15 amino acids. The DNA shown is the 45-base CDR3, in frame from base 1. CDR1 is given as SGHRS and CDR2 as YFSETQ, both from the germline V gene. To sequence the TCRbeta CDR3 region, genomic DNA was isolated from the sorted cells. The immunoSEQ Assay was used for sequencing of TCRbeta CDR3 regions. Not all clones reach the TCRdb copy of this immuneACCESS table, which keeps in-frame sequences only. Checked studies attribute under half of the gap to unresolved V genes and leave the rest unexplained. The sample yields 53,000 or so clones; roughly 80% were counted once. 2% of the sample is held by the ten biggest clonotypes. On this clone: The clone's antigen remains unknown. Base quality data are lacking; no much larger clone is found one base away.

Patients with a history of autoimmune disease or receiving systemic immunosuppression were excluded from the trial. Peripheral blood for TCR sequencing was drawn from every dose cohort at baseline, at cycle 4 day 1 and at cycle 7 day 1. Samples came from an open-label, multicenter, first-in-human phase I dose-escalation trial of ivuxolimab. The trial enrolled adults with locally advanced or metastatic head and neck squamous cell, hepatocellular, melanoma or renal cell carcinoma. Before TCR sequencing, CD4+ T cells and CD8+ T cells were sorted from peripheral blood as separate populations. The sequencing here drew on CD4+ or CD8+ T cells sorted from blood, taken in a trial of the OX40 agonist ivuxolimab. The V and J genes are TRBV5-1 and TRBJ1-5, and possibly TRBD1, on 6 matching bases. This clonotype was obtained from an adult with an advanced solid tumor such as melanoma, head and neck, liver or kidney cancer. Here is the DNA: TGCGCCAGCTCAGAAGGGGGGGCGAGCAATCAGCCCCAGCATTTT. This is translated as CASSEGGASNQPQHF.